The 2 T cell receptor beta chains reported below all come from one sample, sequenced in a study of a mutant IDH1 vaccine in newly diagnosed glioma. Time point noted: week 35, safety follow-up. Vaccination used 300 ug of mutant IDH1 20-mer peptide per dose, with topical imiquimod. Produced via immunoSEQ multiplex PCR; TCRdb's table is partial and in-frame only. The repertoire holds tens of thousands of clones, with roughly 77% as singletons. Their cognate antigens are unknown. Material: PBMCs, obtained from a glioma patient whose treatment included an IDH1 peptide vaccine. All receptors derive from a man aged 25 to 40 with glioma.

The CDR3 here is CASSSHRGDEAFF. CDR3 DNA sequence: TGTGCCAGCAGCTCCCACAGGGGGGATGAAGCTTTCTTT. V gene TRBV7-2 combines with J gene TRBJ1-1, with 8 bases identical to TRBD1. The CDR3 contains 13 residues. Germline V gene lookup returns CDR1 SGHTA and CDR2 FQGNSA. With 4 bases clipped from V and 7 bases from J, the junction kept 5 bases outside the gene matches.

This chain links TRBV14 with TRBJ2-7; D perhaps matches TRBD2 (5 bases). The CDR3 contains 14 residues. V gave up 1 base and J gave up 12 bases, with 19 bases separating them. Germline assignment: CDR1 SGHDN and CDR2 FVKESK. CDR3 loop: CASSQGGGGPARYF. The CDR3 nucleotides read TGTGCCAGCAGCCAAGGGGGTGGCGGGCCCGCCCGGTACTTC.